Listed here are 4 T cell receptor beta chains from one sample, sequenced in a study of blood T cell repertoires in COVID-19. The method was immunoSEQ multiplex PCR; TCRdb's version includes in-frame clones alone and lacks a portion of them. The sample contains some 310,000 clones, under 90% of which appear only once. Material for sequencing was PBMCs or T cells enriched from blood (not recorded which). The receptors shown here come from a woman aged 25 to 45 who had recovered from COVID-19.

This chain links TRBV30 with TRBJ2-5; 8 nucleotides align to TRBD2. Germline-derived CDR1 and CDR2 are GTSNPN and SVGIG (reference sequence). This CDR3 spans 17 amino acids. V trimming: 0 bases; J trimming: 1 base; junction bases outside the gene matches: 10. CDR3 sequence reads: CAWSVLGGRLGQETQYF. CDR3 bases: TGTGCCTGGAGTGTACTAGGCGGGAGGCTGGGCCAAGAGACCCAGTACTTC. The full variable domain, rest sourced from reference TRBV30 and TRBJ2-5, is SQTIHQWPATLVQPVGSPLSLECTVEGTSNPNLYWYRQAAGRGLQLLFYSVGIGQISSEVPQNLSASRPQDRQFILSSKKLLLSDSGFYLCAWSVLGGRLGQETQYFGPGTRLLVL.

The chain couples TRBV7-2 to TRBJ1-2; TRBD1 matches at 11 bases. Germline lookup yields CDR1 SGHTA and CDR2 FQGNSA. The CDR3 extends over 17 amino acids. After removal of 4 bases from V and 0 bases from J, the junction contained 7 bases not matched to a gene. CDR3 sequence (DNA): TGTGCCAGCAGCTATAAAGGGACAGGGGGAGCTAACTATGGCTACACCTTC. Amino acids: CASSYKGTGGANYGYTF.

The chain carries TRBV6-5 and TRBJ1-5; 7 bases agree with TRBD1. With 6 bases clipped from V and 5 bases from J, the junction kept 7 bases outside the gene matches. The length of the CDR3 is 14 residues. Germline CDR1 and CDR2: MNHEY and SVGAGI. Here the CDR3 reads CASSPAGGHQPQHF. CDR3 DNA sequence: TGTGCCAGCAGCCCAGCAGGGGGGCATCAGCCCCAGCATTTT.

J is TRBJ2-2 and V is TRBV2; possible D gene TRBD1, 6 bases. The CDR3 is 15 residues long. Germline CDR1 is SNHLY and CDR2 is FYNNEI. The V end lost 6 bases, the J end lost 1 base, and 12 bases lay between the germline ends. This CDR3 is CASRKETGNTGELFF. The CDR3 bases are TGTGCCAGCAGGAAGGAGACAGGGAACACCGGGGAGCTGTTTTTT.